This record concerns one T cell receptor (beta chain) sequence. Single viable CD3+CD4+CD8-CD45RO+ cells were sorted as the memory CD4+ T cells. As handled by the study authors: After removing out-of-frame reads, approximately 2.2 million distinct TCRbeta sequences remained. The data were produced by immunoSEQ multiplex PCR, yet TCRdb's version contains in-frame clones alone and is incomplete. The V and J calls and clone size are taken from that table; D and trimming were inferred from the DNA. The sample contains 48,000 or so clones, around four fifths of which appear only once. This entry belongs to a study of memory CD4+ T cells and cytomegalovirus serostatus. This receptor was taken from an adult in good health and CMV-seronegative. Sequenced: memory CD4+ T cells from blood.

CDR3 DNA: TGTGCCAGCAGCGTTACCGGGACAGGGGGGACAGATACGCAGTATTTT. Translation gives CASSVTGTGGTDTQYF. The chain is built from TRBV9 and TRBJ2-3; TRBD1 aligns across 11 bases. In germline, CDR1 is SGDLS, CDR2 YYNGEE. The CDR3 extends over 16 amino acids. Trimming took 2 bases from V and 3 from J; bases not matched to a gene: 5.